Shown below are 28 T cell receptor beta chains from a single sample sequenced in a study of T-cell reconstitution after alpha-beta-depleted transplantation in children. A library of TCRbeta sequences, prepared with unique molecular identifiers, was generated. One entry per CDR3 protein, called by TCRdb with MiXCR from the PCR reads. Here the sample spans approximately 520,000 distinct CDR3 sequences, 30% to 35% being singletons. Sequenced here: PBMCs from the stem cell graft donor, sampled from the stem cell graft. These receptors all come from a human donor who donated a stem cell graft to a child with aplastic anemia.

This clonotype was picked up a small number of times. The CDR3 is CASSFAAGGQGQFF. The DNA for the CDR3 is TGTGCCAGCAGTTTTGCCGCAGGGGGCCAAGGGCAGTTCTTC. The chain employs TRBV6-2 or TRBV6-3 and TRBJ2-1; 8 bases are shared with TRBD1. This CDR3 has 14 amino acids. Germline V lookup: CDR1 MNHEY, CDR2 SVGEGT. V lost 4 bases to trimming and J lost 12 bases; unmatched junction nucleotides: 11.

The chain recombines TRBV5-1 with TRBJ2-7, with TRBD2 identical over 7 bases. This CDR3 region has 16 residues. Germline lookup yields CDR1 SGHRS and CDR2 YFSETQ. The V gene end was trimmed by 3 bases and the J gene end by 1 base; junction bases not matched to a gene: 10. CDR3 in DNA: TGCGCCAGCAGCTGGGCTCCGGGAGGTGTTTCCTACGAGCAGTACTTC. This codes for CASSWAPGGVSYEQYF.

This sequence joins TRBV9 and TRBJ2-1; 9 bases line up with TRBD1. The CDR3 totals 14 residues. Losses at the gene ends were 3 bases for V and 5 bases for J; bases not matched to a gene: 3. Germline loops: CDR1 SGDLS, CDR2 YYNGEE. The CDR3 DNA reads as TGTGCCAGCAGCGGATGGGACAGGGACAATGAGCAGTTCTTC. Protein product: CASSGWDRDNEQFF.

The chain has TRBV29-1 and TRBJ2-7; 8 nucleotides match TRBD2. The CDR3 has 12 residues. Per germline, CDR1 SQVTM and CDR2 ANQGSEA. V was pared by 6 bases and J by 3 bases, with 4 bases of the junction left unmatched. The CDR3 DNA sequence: TGCAGCGTAAGACTAGCGAGCTACGAGCAGTACGTC. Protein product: CSVRLASYEQYV.

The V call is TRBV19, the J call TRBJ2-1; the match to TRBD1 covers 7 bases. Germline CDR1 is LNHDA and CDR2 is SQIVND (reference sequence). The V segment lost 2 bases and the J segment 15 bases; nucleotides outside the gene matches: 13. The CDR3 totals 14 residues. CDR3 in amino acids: CASSIRPGQRVWFF. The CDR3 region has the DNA TGTGCCAGTAGTATACGACCGGGACAGCGTGTCTGGTTCTTC.

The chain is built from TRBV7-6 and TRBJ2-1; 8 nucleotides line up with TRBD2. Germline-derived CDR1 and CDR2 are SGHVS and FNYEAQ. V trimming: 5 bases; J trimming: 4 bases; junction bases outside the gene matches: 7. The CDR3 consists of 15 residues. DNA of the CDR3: TGTGCCAGCAGCATACTAGCGGAAACTTACAATGAGCAGTTCTTC. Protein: CASSILAETYNEQFF. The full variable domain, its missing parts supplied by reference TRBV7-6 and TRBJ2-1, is GAGVSQSPRYKVTKRGQDVALRCDPISGHVSLYWYRQALGQGPEFLTYFNYEAQQDKSGLPNDRFSAERPEGSISTLTIQRTEQRDSAMYRCASSILAETYNEQFFGPGTRLTVL.

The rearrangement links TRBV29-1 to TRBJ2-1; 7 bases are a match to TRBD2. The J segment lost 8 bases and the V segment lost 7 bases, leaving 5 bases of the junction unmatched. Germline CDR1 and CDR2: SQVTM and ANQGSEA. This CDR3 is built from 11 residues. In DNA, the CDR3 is TGCAGCGGGGGGGAGGGCTATGAGCAGTTCTTC. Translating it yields CSGGEGYEQFF.

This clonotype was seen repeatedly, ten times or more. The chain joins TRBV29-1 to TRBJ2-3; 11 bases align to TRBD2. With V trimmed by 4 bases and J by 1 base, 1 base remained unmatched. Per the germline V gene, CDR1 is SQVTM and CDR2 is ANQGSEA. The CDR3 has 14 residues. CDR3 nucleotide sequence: TGCAGCGTTGTGGGACTAGCGGGCACAGATACGCAGTATTTT. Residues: CSVVGLAGTDTQYF.

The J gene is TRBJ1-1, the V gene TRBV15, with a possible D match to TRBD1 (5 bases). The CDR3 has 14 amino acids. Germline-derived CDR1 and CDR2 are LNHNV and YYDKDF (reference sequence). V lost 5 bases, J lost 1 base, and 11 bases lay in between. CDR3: CATSAPGGNTEAFF. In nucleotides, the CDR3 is TGTGCCACCAGCGCTCCTGGGGGGAACACTGAAGCTTTCTTT.

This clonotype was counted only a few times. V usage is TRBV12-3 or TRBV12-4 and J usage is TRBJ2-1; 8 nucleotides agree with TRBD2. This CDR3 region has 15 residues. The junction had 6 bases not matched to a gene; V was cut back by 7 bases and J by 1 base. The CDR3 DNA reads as TGTGCCAGCACTCCTGGGACTAGTTCCTACAATGAGCAGTTCTTC. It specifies CASTPGTSSYNEQFF.

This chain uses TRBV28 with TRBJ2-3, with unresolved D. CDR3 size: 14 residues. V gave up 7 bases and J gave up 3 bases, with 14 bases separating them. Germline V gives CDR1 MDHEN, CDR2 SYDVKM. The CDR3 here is CASTTVSRTDTQYF. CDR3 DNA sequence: TGTGCCAGCACCACCGTCTCTAGAACAGATACGCAGTATTTT.

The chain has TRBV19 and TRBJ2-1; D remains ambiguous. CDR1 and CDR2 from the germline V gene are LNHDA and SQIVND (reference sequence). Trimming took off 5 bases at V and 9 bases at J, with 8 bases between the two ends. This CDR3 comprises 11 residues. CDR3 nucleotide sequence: TGTGCCAGTAGTGGGTCCGGTGAGCAGTTCTTC. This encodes CASSGSGEQFF.

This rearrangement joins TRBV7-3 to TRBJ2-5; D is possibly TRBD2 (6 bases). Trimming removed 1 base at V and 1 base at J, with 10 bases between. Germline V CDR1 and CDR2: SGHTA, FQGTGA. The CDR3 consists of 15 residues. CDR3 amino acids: CASSLNGGPQETQYF. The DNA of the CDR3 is TGTGCCAGCAGCTTAAACGGGGGTCCCCAAGAGACCCAGTACTTC.

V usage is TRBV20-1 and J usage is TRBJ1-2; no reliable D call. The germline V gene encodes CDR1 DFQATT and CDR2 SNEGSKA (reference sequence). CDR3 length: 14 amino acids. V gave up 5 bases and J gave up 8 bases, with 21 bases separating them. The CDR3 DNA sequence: TGCAGTGCTCCGCGCGGAAGGGAGGGAAAAGGCTACACCTTC. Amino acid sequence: CSAPRGREGKGYTF.

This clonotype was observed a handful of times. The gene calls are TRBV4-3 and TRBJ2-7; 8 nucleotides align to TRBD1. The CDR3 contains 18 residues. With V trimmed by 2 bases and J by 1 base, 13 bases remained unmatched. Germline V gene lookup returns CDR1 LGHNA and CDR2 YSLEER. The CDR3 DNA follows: TGCGCCAGCAGCCAACACAACGGGCGCGGACAGGGATCCTACGAGCAGTACTTC. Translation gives CASSQHNGRGQGSYEQYF.

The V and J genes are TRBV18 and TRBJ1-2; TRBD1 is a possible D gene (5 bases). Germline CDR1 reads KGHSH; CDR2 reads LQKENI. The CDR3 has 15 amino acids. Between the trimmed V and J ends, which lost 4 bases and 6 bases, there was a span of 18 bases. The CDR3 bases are TGTGCCAGCTCACTACGCTGGGGGGAAGGAGATGGCTACACCTTC. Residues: CASSLRWGEGDGYTF.

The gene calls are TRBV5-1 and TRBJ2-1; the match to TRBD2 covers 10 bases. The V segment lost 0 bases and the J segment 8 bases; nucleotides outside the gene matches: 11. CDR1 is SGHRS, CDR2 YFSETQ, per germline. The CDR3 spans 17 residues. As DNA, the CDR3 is TGCGCCAGCAGCTTGGGGCCTAGCGGGAGAGGACGGGATGAGCAGTTCTTC. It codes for CASSLGPSGRGRDEQFF.

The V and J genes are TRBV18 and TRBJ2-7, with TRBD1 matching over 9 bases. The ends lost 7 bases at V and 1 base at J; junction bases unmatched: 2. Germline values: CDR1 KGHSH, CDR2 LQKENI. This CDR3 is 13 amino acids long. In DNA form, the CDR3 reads TGTGCCAGCTTACAGGGGGCATCCTACGAGCAGTACTTC. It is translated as CASLQGASYEQYF.

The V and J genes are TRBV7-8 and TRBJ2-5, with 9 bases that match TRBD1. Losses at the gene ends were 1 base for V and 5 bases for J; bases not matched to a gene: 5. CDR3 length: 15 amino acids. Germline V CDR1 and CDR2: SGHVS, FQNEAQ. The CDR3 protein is CASSLEYRGRETQYF. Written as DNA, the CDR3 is TGTGCCAGCAGCTTAGAGTACAGGGGGCGGGAGACCCAGTACTTC.

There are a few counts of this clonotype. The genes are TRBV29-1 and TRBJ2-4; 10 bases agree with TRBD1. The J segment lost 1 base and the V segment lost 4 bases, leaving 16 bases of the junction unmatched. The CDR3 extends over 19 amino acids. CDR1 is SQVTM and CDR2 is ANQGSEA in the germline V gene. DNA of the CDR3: TGCAGCGTTGTCGTGAGGACAGGGGGATCTAGGAGGGCCAAAAACATTCAGTACTTC. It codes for CSVVVRTGGSRRAKNIQYF.

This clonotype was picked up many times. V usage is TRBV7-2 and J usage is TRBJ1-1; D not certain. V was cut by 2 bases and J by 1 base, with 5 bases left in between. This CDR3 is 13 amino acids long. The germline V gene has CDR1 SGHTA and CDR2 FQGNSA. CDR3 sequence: CASSLSQNTEAFF. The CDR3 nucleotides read TGTGCCAGCAGCTTAAGCCAGAACACTGAAGCTTTCTTT.

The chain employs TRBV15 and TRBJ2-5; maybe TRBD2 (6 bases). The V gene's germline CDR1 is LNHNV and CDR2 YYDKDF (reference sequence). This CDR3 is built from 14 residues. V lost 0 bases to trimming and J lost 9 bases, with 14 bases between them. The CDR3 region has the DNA TGTGCCACCAGCAGAGAGAGAGCTGGGGAGGCCCAGTACTTC. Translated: CATSRERAGEAQYF. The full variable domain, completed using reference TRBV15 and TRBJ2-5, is DAMVIQNPRYQVTQFGKPVTLSCSQTLNHNVMYWYQQKSSQAPKLLFHYYDKDFNNEADTPDNFQSRRPNTSFCFLDIRSPGLGDTAMYLCATSRERAGEAQYFGPGTRLLVL.

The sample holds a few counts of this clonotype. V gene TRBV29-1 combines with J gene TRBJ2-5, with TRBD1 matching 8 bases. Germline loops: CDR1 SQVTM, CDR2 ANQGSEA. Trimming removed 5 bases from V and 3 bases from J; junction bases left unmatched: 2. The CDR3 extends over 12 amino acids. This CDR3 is CSVTGGEETQYF. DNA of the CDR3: TGCAGCGTTACAGGGGGAGAAGAGACCCAGTACTTC.

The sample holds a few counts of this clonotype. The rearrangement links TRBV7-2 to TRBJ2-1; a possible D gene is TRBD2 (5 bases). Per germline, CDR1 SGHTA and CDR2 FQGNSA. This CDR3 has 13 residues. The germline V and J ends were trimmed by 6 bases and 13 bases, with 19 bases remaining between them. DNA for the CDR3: TGTGCCAGCAGGGGCTCGGGATCATCTTTTCAGTTCTTC. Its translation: CASRGSGSSFQFF.

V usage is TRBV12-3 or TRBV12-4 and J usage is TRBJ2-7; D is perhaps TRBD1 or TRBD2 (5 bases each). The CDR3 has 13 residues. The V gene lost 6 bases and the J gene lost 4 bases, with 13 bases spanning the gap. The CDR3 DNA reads TGTGCCAGCAGCCCGGGGACGTATTACGAGCAGTACTTC. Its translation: CASSPGTYYEQYF.

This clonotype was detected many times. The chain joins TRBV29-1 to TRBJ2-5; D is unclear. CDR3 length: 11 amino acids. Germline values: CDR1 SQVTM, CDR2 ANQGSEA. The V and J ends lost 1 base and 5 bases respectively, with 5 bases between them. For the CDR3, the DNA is TGCAGCGTTGAAGGTGGGGAGACCCAGTACTTC. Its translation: CSVEGGETQYF.

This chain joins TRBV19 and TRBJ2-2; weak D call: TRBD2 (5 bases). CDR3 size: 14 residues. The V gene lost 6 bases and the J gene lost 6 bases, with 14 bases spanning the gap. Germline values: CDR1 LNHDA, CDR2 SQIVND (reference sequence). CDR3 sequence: CASRRAEGAGELFF. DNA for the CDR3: TGTGCCAGTAGAAGGGCAGAGGGCGCCGGGGAGCTGTTTTTT.

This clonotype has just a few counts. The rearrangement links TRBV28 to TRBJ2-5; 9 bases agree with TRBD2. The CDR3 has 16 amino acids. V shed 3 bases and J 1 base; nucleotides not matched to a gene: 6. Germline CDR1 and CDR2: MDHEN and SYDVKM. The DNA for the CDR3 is TGTGCCAGCAGTTTCGGGCTAGCGGGAACCCAAGAGACCCAGTACTTC. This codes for CASSFGLAGTQETQYF.